The T cell receptor (beta chain) described here comes from a study of T cells in Graves' hyperthyroidism and ophthalmopathy (dated by TCRdb to between 2019 and 2020). The study in broad terms: Peripheral blood samples were taken at the time of initial diagnosis, prior to any treatment. A discovery cohort of approximately 100 patients, 43 with Graves' ophthalmopathy and 57 with stable Graves' hyperthyroidism, was used to find distinguishing TCR V-J signatures. Once sampling was done, hyperthyroidism patients were given methimazole at a starting dose of 30 mg daily, whereas ophthalmopathy patients were given high-dose intravenous methylprednisolone. The paper reports TCR Vbeta CDR3 sequencing of 130 to 150 peripheral blood samples: around 45 ophthalmopathy, approximately 74 hyperthyroidism and around 17 progressor patients. For training and testing, the 100 or so patients in the discovery cohort were randomly divided in a 7:3 ratio. An independent validation cohort of about 19 hyperthyroidism patients and more than 15 patients who later progressed to ophthalmopathy tested prospective prediction of ophthalmopathy. Thyroid tissue and blood T-cell repertoires from six Graves' hyperthyroidism patients were also compared in the study.

The hyperthyroidism patients were between 18 and 65 years old and newly diagnosed, with a disease duration of less than 2 months. The study excluded patients with uncontrolled infections, other autoimmune diseases, pregnancy or lactation. Clinical symptoms, serum thyroxine and TRAb, thyroid ultrasound, and orbital computed tomography formed the basis for the diagnoses. Blood from progressor patients was collected at the time of first diagnosis with hyperthyroidism, before any ophthalmopathy symptoms had appeared. Ficoll-Paque density gradient centrifugation was used to isolate PBMCs from 10 ml of fresh peripheral blood. Patients classed as progressors first received a Graves' hyperthyroidism diagnosis and then went on to develop ophthalmopathy during follow-up. Total RNA was extracted with Trizol reagent, and quality was checked on an Agilent 2100 Bioanalyzer. General findings and caveats noted by the study authors: In cross-validation, a model built on a 13 V-J signature told ophthalmopathy apart from stable hyperthyroidism with under 90% sensitivity and around 83% specificity, and in testing the same model reached 80%/75%. Blood samples also contained most of the expanded thyroid clonotypes (frequency above 0.001), which suggests that blood repertoires may reflect thyroid immune responses. During validation, the model predicted progression to ophthalmopathy a median of approximately 7 months ahead of onset, with around 71% sensitivity and around 72% specificity. Sample size was not statistically predetermined, and investigators were not blinded to group allocation.

From V the trimming removes 3 bases and from J it removes 6 bases, while the gene matches leave 11 bases of the junction unaccounted for. From cysteine to phenylalanine, the CDR3 is 17 amino acids long. Only the CDR3 part of the read is kept: 51 bases, read in frame from the first base. Amplification of TCR beta CDR3 regions was carried out from RNA transcripts. The TCR CDR3 was subjected to a first round of RT-PCR using the HTBI primer set and the Qiagen OneStep RT-PCR kit. Libraries were constructed in a second round of multiplex PCR, after which size selection and purification were carried out. Paired-end sequencing of the libraries was performed with 100 bp reads on an Illumina HiSeq2000. The authors' analysis ran thus. SOAPnuke was used to process the raw data, throwing out any read that contained adapters or uncalled bases, had a mean Phred below 15, or lacked an exact constant-primer or identifier match. High-quality paired reads were merged using COPE v1.2.5, and each unique nucleotide sequence was defined as a clonotype. Clonotypes were aligned to IMGT TRBV, TRBD and TRBJ reference segments using MiTCR v1.1. Only V-J combinations with frequency above 0.0001, covering about 99% of repertoires, were analysed. A TCS score was defined as the ratio between F50 (clonal expansion) and ExV (chaos), using BLOSUM62-based TCRdist between CDR3 peptides within each V-J. Welch's t-statistics and random forest reduced some 510 V-J features to around 14, which were used in a naive Bayes classifier (R e1071). TCRdb reworked the public reads: Q25 trimming with fastp, MiXCR clone assembly, productive beta chains retained. For every CDR3 protein sequence, its rows merge into one entry that carries the most common genes and DNA. In this record, the V and J calls reflect TCRdb's handling and not the investigators' own analysis. The sample profile shows some 250,000 distinct CDR3 sequences; around 15% of them were found once. The ten largest clones represent under 35% of the sample.

This clonotype has ten or more counts. Its antigen remains undetermined. The record has no base qualities; no much larger clone is one base away. The material sequenced was blood. In this chain, TRBV12-3 or TRBV12-4 is recombined with TRBJ2-5; TRBD2 agrees with 12 junctional bases. The clonotype originates from a woman aged 45-60 years with Graves' hyperthyroidism that later progressed to Graves' ophthalmopathy. The sequence in DNA is TGTGCCAGCAGTTTGGGTGCCCTAGCGGGAGGGCCGAAGACCCAGTACTTC. This codes for CASSLGALAGGPKTQYF.